This T cell receptor (beta chain) was sequenced during a study of a mutant IDH1 vaccine in newly diagnosed glioma. Concerning this clone: What it binds is not known.

Study-level results: Immune responses induced by the vaccine were seen in approximately 93% of patients, spanning multiple MHC alleles.

Clones were sequenced by immunoSEQ multiplex PCR, and TCRdb holds only the in-frame ones, with some missing. The sample records 40,000 or so clones, 70% to 85% being singletons. This sample's time point: week 23, last vaccination. Topical imiquimod was applied with each vaccine dose, which held 300 ug of mutant IDH1 20-mer peptide. Every donor had a new WHO grade 3 or 4 astrocytoma that was IDH1-mutant, with loss of nuclear ATRX. The V and J ends lost 3 bases and 0 bases respectively, with 11 bases between them. Germline V gene lookup returns CDR1 MGHRA and CDR2 YSYEKL. This CDR3 has 15 residues. The rearrangement links TRBV4-1 to TRBJ1-1; weak D call: TRBD1 (5 bases). The TCR originated in a woman aged 18-29 years with glioma. Some clones in this sample may be carry-over from other donors' samples. Here the sequenced sample was PBMCs, taken from a glioma patient whose treatment included an IDH1 peptide vaccine. DNA for the CDR3: TGCGCCAGCAGCCACGGGGGGGGAATGAACACTGAAGCTTTCTTT. It codes for CASSHGGGMNTEAFF.